Presented here are 27 T cell receptor beta chains from one specimen sequenced in a study of T cells in women clearing cervical HPV infection (dated by TCRdb to the late 2010s). The library came from the immunoSEQ multiplex PCR assay. The source is immuneACCESS, and TCRdb retained only in-frame sequences with V and J called. Part of the clones is not carried over; for the studies checked, unresolved V genes explain less than half of this, and the remainder is unexplained. The data table for this sample lists over 10,000 clones. The ten most abundant clones make up less than 25% of the sample. Input material: blood buffy coat. These receptors all come from a woman aged 18-69 years with a cervical HPV16 infection that either progressed to CIN3+ or cleared (not recorded which).

A remark on this clone: The read ends 3 residues shy of where the CDR3 ends; the end is completed using the germline J gene. V is TRBV11-1 and J is TRBJ2-7; 7 nucleotides agree with TRBD2. The junction had 7 bases not matched to a gene; V was cut back by 8 bases and J by 6 bases. Germline CDR1 reads SGHAT; CDR2 reads FQDESV (reference sequence). The CDR3 has 12 residues. CDR3 in amino acids: CASSSGGGEQYF. The CDR3 bases that were read are TGTGCCAGCTCCTCTGGGGGGGGCGAG. Drawing the rest from reference TRBV11-1 and TRBJ2-7, the complete variable domain is EAEVAQSPRYKITEKSQAVAFWCDPISGHATLYWYRQILGQGPELLVQFQDESVVDDSQLPKDRFSAERLKGVDSTLKIQPAELGDSAMYLCASSSGGGEQYFGPGTRLTVT.

In the case of this clone: The read comes to an end 3 residues before the CDR3 does, leaving the germline J gene to fill in the end. The J gene is TRBJ2-1, the V gene TRBV7-9; no definite D call. The CDR3 totals 14 residues. Germline V CDR1 and CDR2: SEHNR, FQNEAQ (reference sequence). V was pared by 2 bases and J by 4 bases, with 9 bases between. CDR3 sequence: CASSLNGRYNEQFF. CDR3 bases read: TGTGCCAGCAGCTTAAATGGTCGGTACAATGAG.

CDR3 DNA, as far as it was read: TGTGCCAGCAGTGACTCACCAGGTCTGAATGAG. Residues: CASSDSPGLNE. The entire CDR3 protein reads CASSDSPGLNEQFF. V gene TRBV6-4 combines with J gene TRBJ2-1; D is undetermined. The CDR3 goes on 3 residues after the read ends, and that part is filled in from the germline J gene. V was shortened by 0 bases and J by 7 bases, with 10 bases between the two germline ends. Germline assignment: CDR1 MRHNA and CDR2 SNTAGT. This CDR3 comprises 14 residues.

In regard to this clone: The sequenced fragment ends 3 residues before the CDR3 boundary, so the rest is inferred from the germline J gene. The chain recombines TRBV4-2 with TRBJ2-5, with D hard to call. The CDR3 consists of 14 residues. Trimming took off 0 bases at V and 2 bases at J, with 7 bases between the two ends. CDR1 is LGHNA, CDR2 YNFKEQ, per germline. CDR3 amino acids: CASSQESLQETQYF. The sequenced part of the CDR3 DNA is TGTGCCAGCAGCCAAGAATCCCTGCAAGAGACC.

This clone ranks as medium-sized in terms of frequency. Sequencing ends 3 residues short of the CDR3 end; the germline J gene provides the rest. The chain couples TRBV7-9 to TRBJ2-5, with D perhaps matching TRBD1 (5 bases). Germline CDR1 and CDR2: SEHNR and FQNEAQ (reference sequence). Trimming removed 5 bases from V and 1 base from J, with 11 bases in between. CDR3 size: 14 residues. The CDR3 bases that were read are TGTGCCAGCAGCCGTACGGACACCCAAGAGACC. Amino acid sequence: CASSRTDTQET. The entire CDR3 is CASSRTDTQETQYF.

About this clone: The read ends 3 residues before the CDR3 terminus; that terminus is restored from the germline J gene. The chain couples TRBV4-2 to TRBJ1-2; 7 bases align to TRBD1. The germline gives CDR1 LGHNA, CDR2 YNFKEQ. CDR3 length: 14 residues. The trim removed 6 bases at V and 5 bases at J, leaving 9 bases unmatched. CDR3 DNA (partial): TGTGCCAGCAGGAAGGGGACAGAAGTTTATGGC. Translated, it gives CASRKGTEVYG. From start to end, the CDR3 is CASRKGTEVYGYTF.

As concerns this clone: Sequencing ends 3 residues short of the CDR3 end; the germline J gene provides the rest. V usage is TRBV20-1 and J usage is TRBJ1-2; 7 positions agree with TRBD1. V lost 4 bases, J lost 7 bases, and 9 bases stayed unmatched. Germline CDR1 DFQATT, CDR2 SNEGSKA (reference sequence). The CDR3 is 13 amino acids. The CDR3 here is CSATRTGGIGYTF. The part of the CDR3 DNA that was read is TGCAGTGCTACCCGGACAGGAGGGATTGGC.

On this clone: The read finishes 3 residues shy of the CDR3 end, and the germline J gene is used to complete it. The J gene is TRBJ1-1, the V gene TRBV4-1; 9 bases agree with TRBD1. The CDR3 has 17 amino acids. V lost 7 bases and J lost 2; bases outside the gene matches: 14. The germline V gene encodes CDR1 MGHRA and CDR2 YSYEKL. CDR3 sequence: CASNPFLNRGLNTEAFF. The DNA read from the CDR3 is TGCGCCAGCAACCCCTTTCTTAACAGGGGGCTTAACACTGAA.

In the case of this clone: The CDR3 extends 3 residues past the end of the read, so its final part is completed from the germline J gene. V gene TRBV20-1 combines with J gene TRBJ2-7, with a possible D match to TRBD1 (6 bases). With 6 bases removed from V and 2 bases from J, the gap between germline ends came to 17 bases. Germline V gene lookup returns CDR1 DFQATT and CDR2 SNEGSKA (reference sequence). The CDR3 covers 14 residues. The sequenced CDR3 bases are TGCAGTGCCGTAAAGCCGGGACAAACCTACGAG. It specifies CSAVKPGQTYE. The full-length CDR3 reads as CSAVKPGQTYEQYF.

Remarks on this clone: The read terminates 3 residues ahead of where the CDR3 ends, so the germline J gene completes it. The V and J genes are TRBV30 and TRBJ2-3; the D is unclear. The CDR3 runs to 14 residues. Germline assignment: CDR1 GTSNPN and CDR2 SVGIG (reference sequence). V was clipped by 3 bases and J by 0 bases, with 10 bases between them. The DNA read from the CDR3 is TGTGCCTGGAGGGCAGGATTTAGCACAGATACG. It encodes CAWRAGFSTDT. The whole CDR3 sequence is CAWRAGFSTDTQYF.

Turning to this clone: The CDR3 end lies 3 residues beyond the end of the read and is filled in from the germline J gene. The chain uses TRBV14 and TRBJ2-7, with 11 bases lining up with TRBD2. With V trimmed by 9 bases and J by 3 bases, 1 base remained unmatched. The CDR3 spans 12 residues. Germline lookup yields CDR1 SGHDN and CDR2 FVKESK. CDR3 in amino acids: CASSGGGYEQYF. The sequenced part of the CDR3 DNA is TGTGCCAGTAGCGGGGGGGGCTACGAG.

Comments on this clone: Sequencing ends 3 residues short of the CDR3 end; the germline J gene provides the rest. This sequence joins TRBV5-4 and TRBJ2-5; a weak D match, TRBD2 (5 bases). The CDR3 extends over 14 amino acids. Germline CDR1 is SGHNT and CDR2 is YYREEE (reference sequence). The V gene lost 1 base and the J gene lost 5 bases, with 12 bases spanning the gap. Partial CDR3 DNA: TGTGCCAGCAGCTTGTCCGGGGTCAGGGAGACC. The encoded protein is CASSLSGVRET. The full CDR3 sequence reads CASSLSGVRETQYF.

For this clone: The DNA ends 3 residues before the CDR3 does, and the rest of the CDR3 is filled in from the germline J gene. This chain uses TRBV6-2 or TRBV6-3 with TRBJ1-6, with a possible D match to TRBD1 (5 bases). The CDR3 loop spans 12 amino acids. The V and J ends lost 7 bases and 6 bases respectively, with 7 bases between them. The germline CDR1 and CDR2 sequences are MNHEY and SVGEGT. Partial CDR3 DNA: TGTGCCAGCAAAGACAGTAATTCACCC. Translating gives CASKDSNSP. The CDR3 as a whole reads CASKDSNSPLHF.

Details on this clone: The DNA ends 3 residues before the CDR3 does, and the rest of the CDR3 is filled in from the germline J gene. The chain carries TRBV19 and TRBJ2-6; maybe TRBD1 (5 bases). Germline V gene data show CDR1 as LNHDA and CDR2 as SQIVND (reference sequence). Trimming cost V 1 base and J 1 base, with 8 bases left between them. This CDR3 contains 16 residues. The CDR3 reads CASSIVGVSGANVLTF. The covered CDR3 bases are TGTGCCAGTAGTATAGTAGGGGTTTCTGGGGCCAACGTC.

By frequency, this clone registers medium-sized. The junction differs from germline at one of its ends, possibly a read error. The read ends 3 residues shy of where the CDR3 ends; the end is completed using the germline J gene. The chain links TRBV4-1 to TRBJ1-1, with 9 bases that match TRBD1. Germline V gene sequence: CDR1 MGHRA, CDR2 YSYEKL. CDR3 length equals 15 residues. CDR3 residues: CASSQTGTGLTEAFF. The CDR3 bases that were read are TGCGCCAGCAGCCAAACCGGGACAGGGCTTACTGAG.

As to this clone: The read gets to within 3 residues of the CDR3 end, and the germline J gene fills in the rest. The chain has TRBV12-3 or TRBV12-4 and TRBJ2-3; 10 bases are a match to TRBD2. This CDR3 has 14 amino acids. Trimming cost V 6 bases and J 3 bases; bases outside gene matches: 3. Partial CDR3 DNA: TGTGCCAGCAGACGTAGCGGGGGGACAGATACG. Residues: CASRRSGGTDT. The full CDR3 protein reads CASRRSGGTDTQYF.

Measured by frequency, this clone is medium-sized. The missing CDR3 end, 3 residues past where the read stops, is filled in from the germline J gene. The chain carries TRBV6-1 and TRBJ2-3, with 12 positions matching TRBD2. Unmatched junction bases numbered 4, after V lost 3 bases and J lost 6 bases. Germline V gene sequence: CDR1 MNHNS, CDR2 SASEGT. The CDR3 consists of 15 residues. The CDR3 sequence is CASSELAGGPDTQYF. Incomplete CDR3 DNA: TGTGCCAGCAGTGAGCTAGCGGGGGGGCCCGATACG.

Points on this clone: The read finishes 3 residues shy of the CDR3 end, and the germline J gene is used to complete it. The V gene is TRBV7-3, the J gene TRBJ1-1; the D is unclear. The CDR3 contains 13 residues. Germline V gene data show CDR1 as SGHTA and CDR2 as FQGTGA. Trimming removed 5 bases from V and 1 base from J, with 8 bases in between. The CDR3 protein is CASSPGRNTEAFF. The CDR3 bases that were read are TGTGCCAGCAGCCCGGGGAGGAACACTGAA.

CDR3 in amino acids: CASSRLTGTGPNDYTF. CDR3 DNA (partial): TGTGCCAGCTCGCGACTAACCGGGACAGGTCCCAATGAC. This chain uses TRBV18 with TRBJ1-2, with TRBD1 matching 8 bases. The DNA ends 3 residues before the CDR3 does, and the rest of the CDR3 is filled in from the germline J gene. The CDR3 covers 16 residues. The germline V gene has CDR1 KGHSH and CDR2 LQKENI.

Frequency places this clone as medium-sized. The CDR3 goes on 3 residues after the read ends, and that part is filled in from the germline J gene. The chain carries TRBV28 and TRBJ1-2; TRBD1 matches at 11 bases. CDR1 and CDR2 from the germline V gene are MDHEN and SYDVKM. Losses at the gene ends were 1 base for V and 7 bases for J; bases not matched to a gene: 17. The CDR3 is 19 residues long. CDR3 region: CASSLYFPTGTGGRGGYTF. The covered CDR3 bases are TGTGCCAGCAGTTTATATTTTCCAACAGGGACAGGGGGAAGGGGTGGC.

In the case of this clone: The read comes to an end 3 residues before the CDR3 does, leaving the germline J gene to fill in the end. The chain employs TRBV19 and TRBJ1-6; 7 bases agree with TRBD1. The CDR3 has 16 residues. Germline lookup yields CDR1 LNHDA and CDR2 SQIVND (reference sequence). V lost 3 bases, J lost 5 bases, and 7 bases stayed unmatched. CDR3 bases read: TGTGCCAGTAGTATGACCGGGACAGCCAATAATTCACCC. Residues: CASSMTGTANNSP. The full CDR3 is CASSMTGTANNSPLHF.

As regards this clone: With the read ending 3 residues before the CDR3 end, the germline J gene is used to fill in that end. The chain couples TRBV7-8 to TRBJ1-1; a possible D gene is TRBD1 (5 bases). V dropped 5 bases and J dropped 3 bases, with 19 bases sitting between them. Germline CDR1 reads SGHVS; CDR2 reads FQNEAQ. This CDR3 contains 16 residues. The CDR3 loop reads CASSPSGGSQDTEAFF. Incomplete CDR3 DNA: TGTGCCAGCAGCCCCTCGGGGGGGAGCCAAGACACTGAA.

About this clone: Coverage ceases 3 residues before the CDR3 finishes, and the germline J gene fills in the end. The rearrangement links TRBV20-1 to TRBJ1-5; D gene unclear. CDR1 is DFQATT and CDR2 is SNEGSKA in the germline V gene (reference sequence). Trimming stripped 5 bases from V and 7 bases from J, with 9 bases between. This CDR3 contains 11 residues. CDR3 in amino acids: CSALRGQPQHF. The DNA read from the CDR3 is TGCAGTGCTTTACGCGGGCAGCCC.

On this clone itself: The CDR3 end falls 3 residues outside the read, so it is completed with the germline J gene. The genes are TRBV20-1 and TRBJ1-1; 7 bases match TRBD1. This CDR3 is 12 amino acids long. V lost 4 bases and J lost 7; bases outside the gene matches: 6. Germline V gene data show CDR1 as DFQATT and CDR2 as SNEGSKA (reference sequence). CDR3 DNA (partial): TGCAGTGCTACACTAACAGGGGTTGAA. Translated: CSATLTGVE. The CDR3 in its entirety is CSATLTGVEAFF.

Comments on this clone: The read finishes 3 residues shy of the CDR3 end, and the germline J gene is used to complete it. This chain joins TRBV18 and TRBJ2-5; D is possibly TRBD1 (6 bases). V shed 3 bases and J shed 5 bases, with 16 bases lying between them. Per the germline V gene, CDR1 is KGHSH and CDR2 is LQKENI. The CDR3 runs to 15 residues. CDR3 region: CASSPYTGMGETQYF. The CDR3 bases that were read are TGTGCCAGCTCACCTTATACAGGGATGGGGGAGACC.

Details on this clone: The CDR3 extends 3 residues past the end of the read, so its final part is completed from the germline J gene. The V gene is TRBV5-1, the J gene TRBJ2-2; D is undetermined. CDR1 and CDR2 from the germline V gene are SGHRS and YFSETQ. This CDR3 region has 16 residues. Trimming took 0 bases from V and 0 from J, leaving 9 bases between them. CDR3 region: CASSLAEVTNTGELFF. The covered CDR3 bases are TGCGCCAGCAGCTTGGCCGAGGTGACGAACACCGGGGAG.

The CDR3 region is CASSDSWALNEQFF. Incomplete CDR3 DNA: TGTGCCAGCAGTGATTCGTGGGCCCTGAATGAG. This rearrangement joins TRBV2 to TRBJ2-1; D gene ambiguous. The CDR3 goes on 3 residues after the read ends, and that part is filled in from the germline J gene. This CDR3 is 14 amino acids long. From germline, CDR1 is SNHLY and CDR2 FYNNEI. The germline V and J ends were trimmed by 3 bases and 7 bases, with 13 bases remaining between them.